This T cell receptor (beta chain) was captured in a study of T cell changes during pregnancy in multiple sclerosis. There are 15 residues in the CDR3. J was trimmed by 4 bases and V by 5 bases; bases with no gene match: 9. Per germline, CDR1 MNHEY and CDR2 SMNVEV (reference sequence). Produced via immunoSEQ multiplex PCR; TCRdb's table is partial and in-frame only. Among under 100,000 clones listed, 94% were seen once. The gene calls are TRBV27 and TRBJ2-7; 9 bases map to TRBD1. Sequences were derived from peripheral blood, sampled in the third trimester of pregnancy. The sequence was obtained from a female donor with multiple sclerosis, enrolled in a pregnancy study. As DNA, the CDR3 is TGTGCCAGCAGTCCCCTGGGACAGGGTGGGTACGAGCAGTACTTC. Amino acid sequence: CASSPLGQGGYEQYF.